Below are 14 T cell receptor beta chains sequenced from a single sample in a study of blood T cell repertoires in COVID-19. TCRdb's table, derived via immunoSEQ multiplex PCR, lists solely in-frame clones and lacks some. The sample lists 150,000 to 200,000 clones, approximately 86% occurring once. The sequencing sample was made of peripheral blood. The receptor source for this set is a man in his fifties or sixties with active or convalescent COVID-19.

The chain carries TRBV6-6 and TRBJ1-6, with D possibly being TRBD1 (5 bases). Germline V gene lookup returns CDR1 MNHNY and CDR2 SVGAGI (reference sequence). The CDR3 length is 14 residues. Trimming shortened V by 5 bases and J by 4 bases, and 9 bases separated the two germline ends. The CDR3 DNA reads TGTGCCAGCAGTCGCGACAGTTATAATTCACCCCTCCACTTT. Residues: CASSRDSYNSPLHF.

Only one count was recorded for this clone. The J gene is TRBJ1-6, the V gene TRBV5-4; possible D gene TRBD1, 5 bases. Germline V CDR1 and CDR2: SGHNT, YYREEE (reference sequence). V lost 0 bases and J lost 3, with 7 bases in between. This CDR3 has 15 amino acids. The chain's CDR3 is CASSLGGIYNSPLHF. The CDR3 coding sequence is TGTGCCAGCAGCTTGGGGGGCATCTATAATTCACCCCTCCACTTT.

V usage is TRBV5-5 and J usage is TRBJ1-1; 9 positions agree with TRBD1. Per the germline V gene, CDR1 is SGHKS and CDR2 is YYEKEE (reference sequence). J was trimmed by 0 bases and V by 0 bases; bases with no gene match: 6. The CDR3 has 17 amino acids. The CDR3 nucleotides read TGTGCCAGCAGCTTGGCCGGGACAGGGTACTTGAACACTGAAGCTTTCTTT. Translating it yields CASSLAGTGYLNTEAFF.

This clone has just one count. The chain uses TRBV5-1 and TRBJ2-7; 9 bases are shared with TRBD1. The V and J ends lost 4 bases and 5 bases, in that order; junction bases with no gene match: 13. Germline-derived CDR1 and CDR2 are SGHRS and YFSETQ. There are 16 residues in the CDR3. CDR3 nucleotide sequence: TGCGCCAGCAGCCCACTGACGGGACAGGGATTGAACGAGCAGTACTTC. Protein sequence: CASSPLTGQGLNEQYF.

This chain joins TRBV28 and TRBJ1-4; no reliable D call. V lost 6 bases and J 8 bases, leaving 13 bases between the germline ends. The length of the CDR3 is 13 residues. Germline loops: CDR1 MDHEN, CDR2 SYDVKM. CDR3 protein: CASSRGFPEKLFF. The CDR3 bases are TGTGCCAGCAGCCGCGGGTTCCCGGAAAAACTGTTTTTT. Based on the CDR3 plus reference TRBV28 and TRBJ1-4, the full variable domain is DVKVTQSSRYLVKRTGEKVFLECVQDMDHENMFWYRQDPGLGLRLIYFSYDVKMKEKGDIPEGYSVSREKKERFSLILESASTNQTSMYLCASSRGFPEKLFFGSGTQLSVL.

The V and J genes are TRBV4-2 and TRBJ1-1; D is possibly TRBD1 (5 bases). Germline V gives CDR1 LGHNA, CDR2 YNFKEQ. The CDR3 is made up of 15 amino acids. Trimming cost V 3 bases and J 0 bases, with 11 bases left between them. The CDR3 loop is CASSQTTELNTEAFF. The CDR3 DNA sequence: TGTGCCAGCAGCCAGACGACAGAACTGAACACTGAAGCTTTCTTT.

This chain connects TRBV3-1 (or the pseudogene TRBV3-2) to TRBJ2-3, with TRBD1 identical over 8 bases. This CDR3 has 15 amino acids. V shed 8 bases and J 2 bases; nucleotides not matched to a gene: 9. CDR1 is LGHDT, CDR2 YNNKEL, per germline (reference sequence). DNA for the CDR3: TGTGCCAGCGGTTCAGGGGGCTTCCACACAGATACGCAGTATTTT. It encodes CASGSGGFHTDTQYF.

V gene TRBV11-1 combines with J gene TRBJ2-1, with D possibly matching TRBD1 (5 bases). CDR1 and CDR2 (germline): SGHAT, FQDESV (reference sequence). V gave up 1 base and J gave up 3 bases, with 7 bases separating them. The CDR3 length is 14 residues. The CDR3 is CASSLGTHYNEQFF. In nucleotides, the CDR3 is TGTGCCAGCAGCTTAGGGACACACTACAATGAGCAGTTCTTC.

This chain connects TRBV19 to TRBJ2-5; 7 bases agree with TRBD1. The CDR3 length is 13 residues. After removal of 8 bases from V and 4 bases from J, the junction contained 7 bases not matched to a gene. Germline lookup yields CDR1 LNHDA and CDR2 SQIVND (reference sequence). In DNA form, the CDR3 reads TGTGCCAGTGATGACAGGGCCGGAGAGACCCAGTACTTC. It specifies CASDDRAGETQYF.

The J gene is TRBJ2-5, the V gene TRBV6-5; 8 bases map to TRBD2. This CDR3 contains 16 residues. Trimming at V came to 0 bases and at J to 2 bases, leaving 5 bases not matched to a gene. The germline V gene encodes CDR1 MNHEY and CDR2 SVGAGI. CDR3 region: CASSYSLLAGQETQYF. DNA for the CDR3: TGTGCCAGCAGTTACTCGTTGCTAGCGGGTCAAGAGACCCAGTACTTC.

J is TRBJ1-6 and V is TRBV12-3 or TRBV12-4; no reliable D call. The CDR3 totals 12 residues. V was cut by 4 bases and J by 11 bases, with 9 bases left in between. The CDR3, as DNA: TGTGCCAGCAGTTGGGCGAATACACCCCTCCACTTT. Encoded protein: CASSWANTPLHF.

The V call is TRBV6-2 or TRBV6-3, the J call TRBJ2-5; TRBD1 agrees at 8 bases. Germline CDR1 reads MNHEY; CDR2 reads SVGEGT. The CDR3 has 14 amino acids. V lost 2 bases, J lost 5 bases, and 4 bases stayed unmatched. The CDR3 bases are TGTGCCAGCAGTTACCAGGGGGCGCAGGAGACCCAGTACTTC. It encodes CASSYQGAQETQYF.

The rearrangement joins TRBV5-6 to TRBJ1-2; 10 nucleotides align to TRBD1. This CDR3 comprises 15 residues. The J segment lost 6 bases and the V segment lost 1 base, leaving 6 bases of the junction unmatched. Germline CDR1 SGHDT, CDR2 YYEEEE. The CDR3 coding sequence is TGTGCCAGCAGCTTGCCCCACGGGACAGGGGATGGCTACACCTTC. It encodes CASSLPHGTGDGYTF.

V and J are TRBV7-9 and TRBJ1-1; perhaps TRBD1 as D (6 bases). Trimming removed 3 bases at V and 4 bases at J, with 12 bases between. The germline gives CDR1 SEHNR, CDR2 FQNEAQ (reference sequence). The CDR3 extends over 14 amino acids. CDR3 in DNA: TGTGCCAGCAGCTTGGACAGCCAGGCCACTGAAGCTTTCTTT. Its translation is CASSLDSQATEAFF.